This entry describes one T cell receptor beta chain. Antigen unknown. The time point is: week 23, last vaccination. Doses of 300 ug of mutant IDH1 20-mer peptide were given with topical imiquimod. The CDR3 is made up of 15 amino acids. Germline V gene data show CDR1 as LGHNA and CDR2 as YNFKEQ. The V gene end was trimmed by 3 bases and the J gene end by 5 bases; junction bases not matched to a gene: 5. Sequencing was performed with immunoSEQ multiplex PCR; in TCRdb, only in-frame clones are kept and a portion is missing. Here the sample spans about 44,000 clones, more than 85% being singletons. This record comes from a study of a mutant IDH1 vaccine in newly diagnosed glioma.

Sample: PBMCs, taken from a glioma patient whose treatment included an IDH1 peptide vaccine. The sequence was obtained from a man aged 50-60 years with glioma. This chain links TRBV4-2 with TRBJ2-7, with 12 bases matching TRBD2. DNA of the CDR3: TGTGCCAGCAGCCAGCTAGCGGGAGGGATCAACGAGCAGTACTTC. This gives the protein CASSQLAGGINEQYF.